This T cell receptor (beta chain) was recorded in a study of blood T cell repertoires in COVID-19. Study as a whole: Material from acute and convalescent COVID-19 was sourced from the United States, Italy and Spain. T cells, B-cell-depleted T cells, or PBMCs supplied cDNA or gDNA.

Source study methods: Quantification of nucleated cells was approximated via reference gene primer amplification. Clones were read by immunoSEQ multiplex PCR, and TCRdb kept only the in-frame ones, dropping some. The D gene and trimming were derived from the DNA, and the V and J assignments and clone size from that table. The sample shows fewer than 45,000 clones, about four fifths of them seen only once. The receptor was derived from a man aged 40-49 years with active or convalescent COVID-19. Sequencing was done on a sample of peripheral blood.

Here the CDR3 reads CASSHPRLGGGSSYNEQFF. Here the CDR3 DNA reads TGTGCCAGCAGCCACCCCCGGTTGGGGGGGGGATCCTCCTACAATGAGCAGTTCTTC. The chain has TRBV4-2 and TRBJ2-1; 7 bases match TRBD2. Germline CDR1 LGHNA, CDR2 YNFKEQ. The V gene end was trimmed by 3 bases and the J gene end by 0 bases; junction bases not matched to a gene: 14. This CDR3 has 19 residues.